This T cell receptor (beta chain) was recorded in a study of control samples from healthy donors and cancer patients. This clone was counted a single time. Germline V lookup: CDR1 SGHVS, CDR2 FQNEAQ. Trimming shortened V by 1 base and J by 7 bases, and 4 bases separated the two germline ends. The CDR3 consists of 11 residues. Sequencing was performed with immunoSEQ multiplex PCR; in TCRdb, only in-frame clones are kept and a portion is missing. The sample lists roughly 130,000 clones; approximately 90% were seen once. The chain links TRBV7-8 to TRBJ2-5; D not resolved. This clonotype was obtained from a man aged 18-30 years in good health. Sequencing used blood. The CDR3 protein is CASSLEGTQYF. Here the CDR3 DNA reads TGTGCCAGCAGCTTAGAGGGGACCCAGTACTTC.